The present TCR beta chain was sequenced within a study of molecular identifiers for immune sequencing clone quantification. General study results and limits: Among effectors, clones above 20 RNA copies held over 98% of molecules; among naive cells, under 1%.

Details on this clonotype: Its antigen is currently unknown.

V dropped 5 bases and J dropped 0; count of bases not matched to a gene: 14. CDR1 and CDR2 (germline): DFQATT, SNEGSKA (reference sequence). This CDR3 is built from 18 residues. The use of previously described methods and listed TCR primers produced the bulk TCR libraries. TCRdb recomputed calls from the PCR reads with MiXCR, one row per CDR3 protein. The sample holds a few hundred thousand distinct CDR3 sequences, roughly 24% seen once. This clonotype originated in a human donor in good health. Some libraries in this study had Jurkat cell RNA spiked in. The rearrangement links TRBV20-1 to TRBJ2-7, with 12 bases fitting TRBD2. Sequencing was performed on naive CD8+ T cells from blood, with Jurkat cell RNA spiked in. Subset specified: FACS-sorted CD8+CD4-CCR7+CD45RA+ naive T cells. In nucleotides, the CDR3 is TGCAGTGCTCCAGGGACACTAGCGGGAGGAACTAGCTCCTACGAGCAGTACTTC. Translated, it gives CSAPGTLAGGTSSYEQYF.